This section outlines one T cell receptor (beta chain) sequence together with its context. TCR sequencing used cDNA made by reverse transcription of extracted RNA. The table came from immunoSEQ multiplex PCR; TCRdb's copy has only in-frame clones and leaves some out. Of about 160,000 clones in the sample, under 70% were seen once. This sample is part of a study of CD8+ T cells in alopecia areata. The CDR3 runs to 14 residues. V lost 0 bases to trimming and J lost 4 bases, with 10 bases between them. CDR1 and CDR2 from the germline V gene are SEHNR and FQNEAQ (reference sequence). Treatment defined: oral pan-JAK inhibitor, 5-10 mg twice daily.

The sequence came from a human donor with alopecia areata. The source material was CD4+ T cells sorted from blood, sampled at week 4, from a patient treated with tofacitinib. The chain couples TRBV7-9 to TRBJ2-7; maybe TRBD2 (6 bases). The CDR3 is CASSLARGTYEQYF. CDR3 sequence (DNA): TGTGCCAGCAGCTTAGCCCGAGGGACTTACGAGCAGTACTTC.